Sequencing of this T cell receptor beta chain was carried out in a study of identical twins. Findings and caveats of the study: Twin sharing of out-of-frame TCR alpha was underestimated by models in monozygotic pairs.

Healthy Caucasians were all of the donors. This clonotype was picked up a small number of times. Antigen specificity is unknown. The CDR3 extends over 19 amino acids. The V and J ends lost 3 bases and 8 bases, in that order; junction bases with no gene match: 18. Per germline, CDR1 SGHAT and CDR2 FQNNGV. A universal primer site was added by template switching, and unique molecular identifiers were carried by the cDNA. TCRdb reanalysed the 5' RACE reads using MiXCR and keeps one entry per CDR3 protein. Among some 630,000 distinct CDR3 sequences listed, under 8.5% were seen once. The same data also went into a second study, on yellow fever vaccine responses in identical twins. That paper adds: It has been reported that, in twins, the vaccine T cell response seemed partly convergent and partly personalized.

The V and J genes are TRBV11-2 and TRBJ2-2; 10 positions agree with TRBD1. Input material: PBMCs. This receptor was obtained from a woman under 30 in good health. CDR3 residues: CASSFFLAEVDRGLGELFF. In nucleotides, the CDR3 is TGTGCCAGCAGCTTCTTCTTGGCCGAAGTCGACAGGGGGCTGGGGGAGCTGTTTTTT.